This record concerns one T cell receptor beta chain sequence. These data originate in a study of CD8 T cells in Susac syndrome. RNA in amounts of roughly 0.45 to 1 ug was reverse transcribed with random hexamers. Each CDR3 protein is one row after TCRdb ran MiXCR on the immunoSEQ multiplex PCR reads. The sample lists some 260,000 distinct CDR3 sequences; 90% to 95% were seen once. V shed 3 bases and J 0 bases; nucleotides not matched to a gene: 1. The CDR3 loop spans 14 amino acids. Germline CDR1 reads DFQATT; CDR2 reads SNEGSKA (reference sequence). The multiple sclerosis control cohort comprised treatment-naive individuals presenting with stable or active relapsing-remitting disease.

Sequenced input: CD4+ T cells from PBMCs. The TCR comes from a human donor with multiple sclerosis. V is TRBV20-1 and J is TRBJ1-4, with 7 bases fitting TRBD1. As DNA, the CDR3 is TGCAGTGCTAGCAGGGGGACAACTAATGAAAAACTGTTTTTT. It yields the protein CSASRGTTNEKLFF.